This T cell receptor beta chain comes out of a study of blood T cell repertoires in COVID-19. In the study overall: There were acute and convalescent COVID-19 samples, and they came from the United States, Italy and Spain. PBMCs, B-cell-depleted T cells, or T cells provided the cDNA or gDNA that made up the material.

The germline V gene has CDR1 SGHTA and CDR2 FQGNSA. Trimming took 7 bases from V and 3 from J, leaving 16 bases between them. The CDR3 extends over 15 amino acids. How the authors handled the data: For nucleated cells, counts were estimated from reference gene primer amplification. Only in-frame clones appear in the TCRdb table, and some are missing; sequencing was by immunoSEQ multiplex PCR. V and J calls and clone size are those listed in that table; D and trimming were worked out from the DNA. This table has 25,000 to 30,000 clones, around 87% appearing once. The receptor's source is a man aged 55 to 70 with acute or convalescent COVID-19. Material: peripheral blood. The chain recombines TRBV7-2 with TRBJ1-5; tentative D call: TRBD1 (5 bases). Here the CDR3 reads CASKEGREANQPQHF. For the CDR3, the DNA is TGTGCCAGCAAGGAGGGGCGCGAAGCCAATCAGCCCCAGCATTTT.